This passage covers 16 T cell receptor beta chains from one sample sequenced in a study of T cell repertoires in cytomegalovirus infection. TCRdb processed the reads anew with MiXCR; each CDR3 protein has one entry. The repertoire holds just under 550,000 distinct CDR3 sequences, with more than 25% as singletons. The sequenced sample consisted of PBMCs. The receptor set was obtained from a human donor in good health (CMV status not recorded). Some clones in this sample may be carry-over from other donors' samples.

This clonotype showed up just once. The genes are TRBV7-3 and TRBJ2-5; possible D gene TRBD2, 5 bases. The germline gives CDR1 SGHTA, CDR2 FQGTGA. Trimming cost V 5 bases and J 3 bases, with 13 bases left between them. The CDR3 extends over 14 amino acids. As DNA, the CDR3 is TGTGCCAGCAGCCCGGGATCACCTAAAGAGACCCAGTACTTC. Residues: CASSPGSPKETQYF.

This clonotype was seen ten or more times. CDR3 in amino acids: CASSFREFSPLHF. In DNA form, the CDR3 reads TGTGCCAGCAGCTTTCGGGAGTTTTCACCCCTCCACTTT. This chain joins TRBV7-2 and TRBJ1-6; D unclear. Germline values: CDR1 SGHTA, CDR2 FQGNSA. CDR3 length equals 13 residues. Trimming took off 3 bases at V and 9 bases at J, with 9 bases between the two ends.

As DNA, the CDR3 is TGCAGTGCTAGAGATGTACCCTCCCTCCGCGCAGATACGCAGTATTTT. This translates into CSARDVPSLRADTQYF. The chain carries TRBV20-1 and TRBJ2-3; D not certain. The ends were cut back, 0 bases at V and 4 bases at J, with 17 bases in the middle. CDR1 and CDR2 from the germline V gene are DFQATT and SNEGSKA (reference sequence). The CDR3 length is 16 residues.

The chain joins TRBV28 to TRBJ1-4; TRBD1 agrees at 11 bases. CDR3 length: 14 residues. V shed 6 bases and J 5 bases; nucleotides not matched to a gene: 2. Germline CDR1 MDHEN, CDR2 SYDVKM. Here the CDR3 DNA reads TGTGCCAGCAGCTGGGACAGGGGGAATGAAAAACTGTTTTTT. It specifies CASSWDRGNEKLFF.

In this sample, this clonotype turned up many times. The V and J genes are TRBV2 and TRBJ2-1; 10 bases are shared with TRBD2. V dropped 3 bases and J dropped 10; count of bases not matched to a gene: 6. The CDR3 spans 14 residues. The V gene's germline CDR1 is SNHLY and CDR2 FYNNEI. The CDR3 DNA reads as TGTGCCAGCAGTGACGCGGGACTAGCGCGGGAGCAGTTCTTC. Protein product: CASSDAGLAREQFF.

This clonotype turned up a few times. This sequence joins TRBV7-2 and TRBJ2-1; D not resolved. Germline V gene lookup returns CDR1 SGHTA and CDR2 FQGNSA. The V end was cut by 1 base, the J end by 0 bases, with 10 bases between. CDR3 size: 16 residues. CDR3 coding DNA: TGTGCCAGCAGCTTAGTGGTGAGGACCTCCTACAATGAGCAGTTCTTC. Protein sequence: CASSLVVRTSYNEQFF.

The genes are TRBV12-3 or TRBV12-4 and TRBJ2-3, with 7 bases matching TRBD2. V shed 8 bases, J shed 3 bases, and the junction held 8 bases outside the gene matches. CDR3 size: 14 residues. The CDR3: CASAGLETTDTQYF. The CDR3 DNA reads TGTGCCAGCGCCGGACTAGAGACGACAGATACGCAGTATTTT.

The CDR3 is CASSLGSQGNTEAFF. The CDR3 DNA sequence: TGCGCCAGCAGCCTAGGATCGCAAGGGAACACTGAAGCTTTCTTT. The genes are TRBV4-1 and TRBJ1-1; D is undetermined. The germline V gene has CDR1 MGHRA and CDR2 YSYEKL. The CDR3 sequence is 15 residues long. The V end lost 4 bases, the J end lost 1 base, and 13 bases lay between the germline ends.

CDR3 protein: CSARGGPDTQYF. The CDR3 DNA reads TGCAGTGCTAGAGGGGGACCAGATACGCAGTATTTT. The chain links TRBV20-1 to TRBJ2-3, with D perhaps being TRBD1 or TRBD2 (5 bases each). CDR1 is DFQATT and CDR2 is SNEGSKA in the germline V gene (reference sequence). Trimming pared 1 base from V and 4 bases from J, leaving 6 bases between. The CDR3 loop spans 12 amino acids.

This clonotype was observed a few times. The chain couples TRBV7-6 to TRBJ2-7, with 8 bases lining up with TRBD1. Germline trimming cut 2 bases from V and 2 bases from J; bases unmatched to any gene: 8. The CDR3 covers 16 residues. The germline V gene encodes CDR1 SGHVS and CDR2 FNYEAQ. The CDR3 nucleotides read TGTGCCAGCAGCTTAACGGGACAGGTAGGGGCCTACGAGCAGTACTTC. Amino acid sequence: CASSLTGQVGAYEQYF.

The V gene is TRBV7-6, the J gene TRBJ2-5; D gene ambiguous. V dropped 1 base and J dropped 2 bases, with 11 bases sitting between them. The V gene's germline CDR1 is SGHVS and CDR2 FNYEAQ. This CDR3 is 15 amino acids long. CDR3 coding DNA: TGTGCCAGCAGCTTAGAGGCAGCCATTCAAGAGACCCAGTACTTC. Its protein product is CASSLEAAIQETQYF.

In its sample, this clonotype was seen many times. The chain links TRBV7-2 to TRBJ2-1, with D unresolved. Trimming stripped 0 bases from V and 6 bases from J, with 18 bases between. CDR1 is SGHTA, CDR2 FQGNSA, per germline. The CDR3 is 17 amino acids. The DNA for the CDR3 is TGTGCCAGCAGCTTAGCGCTTAGGGCGGTTGGTGGCAATGAGCAGTTCTTC. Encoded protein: CASSLALRAVGGNEQFF.

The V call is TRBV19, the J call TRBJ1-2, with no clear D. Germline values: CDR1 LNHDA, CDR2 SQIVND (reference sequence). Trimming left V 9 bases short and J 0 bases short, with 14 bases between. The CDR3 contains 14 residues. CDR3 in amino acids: CASRRQPSNYGYTF. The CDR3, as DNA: TGTGCCAGCCGGAGACAACCCTCTAACTATGGCTACACCTTC.

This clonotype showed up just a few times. In nucleotides, the CDR3 is TGTGCCAGCAGCTTAGGGTCCGGCGGCGGGGATGAGCAGTTCTTC. Translating it yields CASSLGSGGGDEQFF. The chain recombines TRBV11-3 with TRBJ2-1, with D tentatively TRBD2 (6 bases). The CDR3 extends over 15 amino acids. Germline CDR1 SGHNT, CDR2 YENEEA. Trimming cost V 1 base and J 8 bases, with 15 bases left between them.

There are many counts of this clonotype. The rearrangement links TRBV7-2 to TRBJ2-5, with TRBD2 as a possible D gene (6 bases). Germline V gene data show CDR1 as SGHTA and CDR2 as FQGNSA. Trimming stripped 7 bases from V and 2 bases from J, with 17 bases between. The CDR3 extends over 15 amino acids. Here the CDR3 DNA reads TGTGCCAGCACTTTGGGGCTAGCGCTTCAAGAGACCCAGTACTTC. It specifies CASTLGLALQETQYF.

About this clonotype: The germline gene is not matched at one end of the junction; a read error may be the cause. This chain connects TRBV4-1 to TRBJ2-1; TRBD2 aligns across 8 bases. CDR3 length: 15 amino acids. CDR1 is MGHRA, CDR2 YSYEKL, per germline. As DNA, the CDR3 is TGTGCCAGCAGCCAAGAACTAGCGGAGGGCAATGAGCAGTTCTTC. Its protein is CASSQELAEGNEQFF.